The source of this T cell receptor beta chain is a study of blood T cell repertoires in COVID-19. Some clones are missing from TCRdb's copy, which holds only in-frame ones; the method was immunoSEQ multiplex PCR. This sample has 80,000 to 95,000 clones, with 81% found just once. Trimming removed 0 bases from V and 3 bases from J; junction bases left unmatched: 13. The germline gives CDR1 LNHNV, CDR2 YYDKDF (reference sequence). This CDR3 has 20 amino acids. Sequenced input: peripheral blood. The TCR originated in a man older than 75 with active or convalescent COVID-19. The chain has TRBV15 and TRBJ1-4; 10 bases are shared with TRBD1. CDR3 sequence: CATSRDPLVGQGIPNEKLFF. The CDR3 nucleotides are TGTGCCACCAGCAGAGATCCGTTAGTGGGACAGGGGATTCCTAATGAAAAACTGTTTTTT.